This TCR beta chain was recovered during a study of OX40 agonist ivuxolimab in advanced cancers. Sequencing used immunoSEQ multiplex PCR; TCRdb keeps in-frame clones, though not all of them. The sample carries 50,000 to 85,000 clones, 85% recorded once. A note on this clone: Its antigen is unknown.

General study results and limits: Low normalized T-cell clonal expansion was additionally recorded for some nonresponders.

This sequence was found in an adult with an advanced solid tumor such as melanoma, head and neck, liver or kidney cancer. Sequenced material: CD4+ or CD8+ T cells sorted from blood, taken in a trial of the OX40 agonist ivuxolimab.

CDR3 sequence (DNA): TGCGCCAGCAGCTTGGATCCTACTAGTTATGAGCAGTTCTTC. Amino acids: CASSLDPTSYEQFF. The chain uses TRBV5-1 and TRBJ2-1; TRBD2 is a possible D gene (5 bases). This CDR3 spans 14 amino acids. Germline V gene data show CDR1 as SGHRS and CDR2 as YFSETQ. Trimming removed 0 bases at V and 8 bases at J, with 12 bases between.